This T cell receptor (beta chain) was recovered during a study of blood T cell repertoires in COVID-19. Germline CDR1 is SGHDT and CDR2 is YYEEEE. Unmatched junction bases numbered 5, after V lost 3 bases and J lost 5 bases. There are 14 residues in the CDR3. This clone has more than one count but fewer than ten. Per the original methods: Researchers report that nucleated cell counts were estimated from reference gene primer amplification. TCRdb's table, derived via immunoSEQ multiplex PCR, lists solely in-frame clones and lacks some. V, J and clone size are those of that table, while D and trimming were read from the DNA. The sample yields roughly 240,000 clones, about 82% seen once.

The receptor comes from a woman aged 45-65 years with acute COVID-19. The specimen was PBMCs or T cells enriched from blood (not recorded which). The chain combines TRBV5-6 with TRBJ2-7; 10 bases align to TRBD1. For the CDR3, the DNA is TGTGCCAGCAGCTCAACGGGACAGGGGAACGAGCAGTACTTC. Its protein is CASSSTGQGNEQYF. Drawing the rest from reference TRBV5-6 and TRBJ2-7, the complete variable domain is DAGVTQSPTHLIKTRGQQVTLRCSPKSGHDTVSWYQQALGQGPQFIFQYYEEEERQRGNFPDRFSGHQFPNYSSELNVNALLLGDSALYLCASSSTGQGNEQYFGPGTRLTVT.